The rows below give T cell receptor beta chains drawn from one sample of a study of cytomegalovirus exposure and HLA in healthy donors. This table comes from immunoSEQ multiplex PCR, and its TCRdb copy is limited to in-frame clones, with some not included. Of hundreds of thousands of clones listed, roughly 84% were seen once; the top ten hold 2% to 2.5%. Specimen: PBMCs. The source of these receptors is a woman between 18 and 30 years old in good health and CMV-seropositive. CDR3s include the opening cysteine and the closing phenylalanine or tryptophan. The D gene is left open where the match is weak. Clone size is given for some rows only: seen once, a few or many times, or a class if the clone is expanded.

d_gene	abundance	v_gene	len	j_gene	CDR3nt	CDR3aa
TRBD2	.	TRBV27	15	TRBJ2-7	TGTGCCAGCAGTTTAGGGCTAGCGGGATACTACGAGCAGTACTTC	CASSLGLAGYYEQYF
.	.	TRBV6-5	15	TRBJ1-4	TGTGCCAGCAGTCCTGGACAGTCAACTAATGAAAAACTGTTTTTT	CASSPGQSTNEKLFF
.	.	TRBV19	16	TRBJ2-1	TGTGCCAGTAGTACGCCGACAGCCCGCTCCTACAATGAGCAGTTCTTC	CASSTPTARSYNEQFF
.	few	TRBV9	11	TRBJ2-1	TGTGCCAGCAGCGTAGCAAATGAGCAGTTCTTC	CASSVANEQFF
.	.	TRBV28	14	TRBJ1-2	TGTGCCAGCATCCCTGACAGAACTAACTATGGCTACACCTTC	CASIPDRTNYGYTF
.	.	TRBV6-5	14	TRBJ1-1	TGTGCCAGCAGTTTTTCAGGGGAAATCGGTGAAGCTTTCTTT	CASSFSGEIGEAFF
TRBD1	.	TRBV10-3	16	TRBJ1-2	TGTGCCATCAGTGAGACTACCGAGGACAGGGTGTATGGCTACACCTTC	CAISETTEDRVYGYTF
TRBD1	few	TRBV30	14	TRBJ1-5	TGTGCCTGGAGTGCGGACAGGGTTGATCAGCCCCAGCATTTT	CAWSADRVDQPQHF
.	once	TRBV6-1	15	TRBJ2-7	TGTGCCAGCACGGGTTGGCCTAGTGATACCTACGAGCAGTACTTC	CASTGWPSDTYEQYF
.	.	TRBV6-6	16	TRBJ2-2	TGTGCCAGCAGTTACTTACCAGGTTACAACACCGGGGAGCTGTTTTTT	CASSYLPGYNTGELFF
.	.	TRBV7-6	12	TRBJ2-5	TGTGCCAGCAGCCTCCGCCAAGAGACCCAGTACTTC	CASSLRQETQYF
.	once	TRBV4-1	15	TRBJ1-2	TGCGCCAGCAGCCAATATACAGGGCCGACTTATGGCTACACCTTC	CASSQYTGPTYGYTF
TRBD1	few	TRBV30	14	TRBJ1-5	TGTGCCTGGAGCGGGACAGTTAGCAATCAGCCCCAGCATTTT	CAWSGTVSNQPQHF
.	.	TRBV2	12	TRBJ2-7	TGTGCCACCCAAAGGCGGGACTACGAGCAGTACTTC	CATQRRDYEQYF
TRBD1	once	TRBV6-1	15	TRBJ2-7	TGTGCCAGCAATCGCGACAGGGTAATGCACGCCGAGCAGTACTTC	CASNRDRVMHAEQYF
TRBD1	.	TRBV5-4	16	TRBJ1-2	TGTGCCAGCAGCCGCGAATTGACAGGGGGCGAACATGGCTACACCTTC	CASSRELTGGEHGYTF
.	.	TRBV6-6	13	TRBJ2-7	TGTGCCAGCAATAGTCCCTTTTACTACGAGCAGTACTTC	CASNSPFYYEQYF
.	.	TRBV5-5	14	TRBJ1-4	TGTGCCAGCAGCCGAGACAGTAATAATGAAAAACTGTTTTTT	CASSRDSNNEKLFF
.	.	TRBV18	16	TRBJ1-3	TGTGCCAGCTCACCGAGACAGATCGACTCTGGAAACACCATATATTTT	CASSPRQIDSGNTIYF
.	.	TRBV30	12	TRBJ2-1	TGTGCCTGGAGCGGGAGCGGAGGTGAGCAGTTCTTC	CAWSGSGGEQFF
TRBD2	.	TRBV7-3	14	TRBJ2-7	TGTGCCAGCAACATCGTAGCGGGAGCGCGCGAGCAGTACTTC	CASNIVAGAREQYF
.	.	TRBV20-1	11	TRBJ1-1	TGCAGTGCTAGTACGAGCACTGAAGCTTTCTTT	CSASTSTEAFF
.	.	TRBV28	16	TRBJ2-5	TGTGCCAGCAGTTTACTGGGCCAGGGTAACCAAGAGACCCAGTACTTC	CASSLLGQGNQETQYF
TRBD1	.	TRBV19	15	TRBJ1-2	TGTGCCAGTAGTGCCGGGACAGGGGGCTTTTATGGCTACACCTTC	CASSAGTGGFYGYTF
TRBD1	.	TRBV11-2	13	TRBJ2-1	TGTGCCAGCAGTCTCGGGACAGACAATGAGCAGTTCTTC	CASSLGTDNEQFF
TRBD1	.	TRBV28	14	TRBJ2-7	TGTGCCAGCAGTTTGACCAGGGGGCTAGACGAGCAGTACTTC	CASSLTRGLDEQYF
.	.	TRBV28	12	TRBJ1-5	TGTGCCAGCAGGATCCAGGGACAGCCCCAGCATTTT	CASRIQGQPQHF
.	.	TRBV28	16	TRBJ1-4	TGTGCCAGCATTAGTCAGGGGCCCTCAACTAATGAAAAACTGTTTTTT	CASISQGPSTNEKLFF
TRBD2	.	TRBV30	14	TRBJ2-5	TGTGCCTGGAGCCTTGGGGCGGGAGGCAAGACCCAGTACTTC	CAWSLGAGGKTQYF
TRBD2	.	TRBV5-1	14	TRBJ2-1	TGCGCCAGCAGCGCCAGCGGGAGGGCTGATGAGCAGTTCTTC	CASSASGRADEQFF
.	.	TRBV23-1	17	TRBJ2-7	TGCGCCAGCACCACTATAGCGTCCGGGGGAGGACCGTACGAGCAGTACTTC	CASTTIASGGGPYEQYF
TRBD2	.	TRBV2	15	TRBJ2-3	TGTGCCAGCAGATCAGCGGGGGTGGGCACAGATACGCAGTATTTT	CASRSAGVGTDTQYF
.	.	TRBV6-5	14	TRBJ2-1	TGTGCCAGCAGTCCCCCGGACGGGAACAATGAGCAGTTCTTC	CASSPPDGNNEQFF
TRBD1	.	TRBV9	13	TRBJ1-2	TGTGCCAGCAGCCGGGGGACAGCCTATGGCTACACCTTC	CASSRGTAYGYTF
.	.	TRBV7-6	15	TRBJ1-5	TGTGCCAGCAGCCCCGGGAGCCGGGGCAATCAGCCCCAGCATTTT	CASSPGSRGNQPQHF
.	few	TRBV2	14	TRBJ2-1	TGTGCCAGCACCCCCATGAGCTCCTACAATGAGCAGTTCTTC	CASTPMSSYNEQFF
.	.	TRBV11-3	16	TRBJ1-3	TGTGCCAGCAGCTTAGTCAGGTGGTATCAGGGAAACACCATATATTTT	CASSLVRWYQGNTIYF
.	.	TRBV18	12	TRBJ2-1	TGTGCCAGCTCACCCTCAGGCAATGAGCAGTTCTTC	CASSPSGNEQFF
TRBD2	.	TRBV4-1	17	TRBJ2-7	TGCGCCAGCAGCCAAGATTTGATAGCGGGAGTCGCCTACGAGCAGTACTTC	CASSQDLIAGVAYEQYF
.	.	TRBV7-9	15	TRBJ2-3	TGTGCCAGCAGCTTTAGCCTGGCTGGAGCAGATACGCAGTATTTT	CASSFSLAGADTQYF
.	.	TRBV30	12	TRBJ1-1	TGTGCCTGGAGCGACGGGGGCACTGAAGCTTTCTTT	CAWSDGGTEAFF